This T cell receptor (beta chain) was obtained from a study of cytomegalovirus exposure and HLA in healthy donors listed by TCRdb under 2017. Study-wide context: An earlier analysis of about 560 of the donors reported approximately 300 Gb of sequence data and some 110 million unique TCR beta sequences obtained from about 179 million T cells. Roughly 300 gigabases of sequencing data and around 85 million unique TCR sequences made up an early release that covered fewer than 650 HLA-typed donors. The genetic ancestry cluster associated with self-reported Caucasian donors included 80% to 90% of the roughly 400 genotyped donors. The study aimed to test whether signatures of past pathogen exposure could be identified by cataloging public T cell receptors. The study used immunosequencing to profile the T cell repertoires of several hundred subjects and linked those repertoires to cytomegalovirus serostatus. In addition to the first cohort of approximately 670 subjects, a separate validation cohort of around 110 different subjects was used. To predict cytomegalovirus infection status, the study brought together high-throughput TCR immunosequencing, statistical association of individual TCRs with disease status, and machine learning. A later analysis re-analyzed previously published TCR beta repertoires from 650 to 800 donors and added high-resolution HLA genotyping to study TCR occurrence patterns. The later analysis used no new phenotypic data to find candidate immune exposures, relying instead on TCR beta sequences and their occurrence across donors. An earlier analysis of nearly 600 of the donors applied high-throughput TCR beta sequencing to assess whether each TCR beta V gene segment acted as functional or pseudogenic. Donor age, sex, ethnicity and CMV serostatus were compiled alongside the repertoire data. A later genetic analysis took genome-wide SNP genotypes for about 60% of the roughly 670 donors and used that subset as a discovery cohort. Every repertoire in the discovery cohort had been generated on one and the same sequencing platform. HLA typing covered class I and class II loci at four-digit resolution. Typing coverage differed by locus: A, B, C, DRB1 and DQB1 were typed in roughly 629-630 donors, DQA1 in approximately 520, DPA1 in around 580, and DPB1 in just under 480. Because of strong linkage in the cohort, a handful of DR-DQ haplotypes were treated as single units for association and clustering. On average, roughly 240,000 unique TCR beta nucleotide sequences were sequenced per donor among 398 genotyped donors of the cohort, with roughly 18% of those sequences being non-productive.

Results the study describes overall, beyond this receptor: According to a later analysis, parvovirus B19, influenza, CMV and Epstein-Barr virus appeared linked to several top co-occurrence clusters. Strong co-occurrence of HLA alleles, especially DR and DQ, made assigning TCR associations to individual alleles difficult. Linkage disequilibrium might explain the correlated functional status among segregating V segments, but an unknown experimental factor could not be ruled out. Compared with the approximately 700-donor mean, donors in an Asian-associated ancestry cluster had fewer N-insertions in productive TCRs, according to a later genetic analysis. In a later genetic analysis, a missense DCLRE1C variant was associated with V-gene and J-gene trimming of TCR beta chains, and the association was replicated in an independent cohort. Compared with equally common non-associated chains, HLA-associated TCR beta chains in a later analysis were more clonally expanded and had lower generation probabilities. A further reported finding was that TCR beta sequences accurately predicted the HLA-A and HLA-B alleles for most subjects in the first cohort. In a later analysis, around 15,000 TCR beta sequences were associated with specific HLA alleles at a false discovery rate of 0.05. In this cohort, only TCR beta chains were sequenced, and detectable features were limited by the absence of alpha or paired-chain data. Cytomegalovirus status was reported to be diagnosed by the classifier with high specificity and sensitivity in both the original and validation cohorts. The sequencing pipeline was judged likely to have produced a cluster of highly shared sequence variants as a technical artifact. For the cohort, immune exposure information was limited to CMV serostatus. Three of the identified cytomegalovirus-associated TCR beta chains were confirmed in vitro to be specific for cytomegalovirus antigens. The authors suggested that the approach could potentially be generalized to other disease states and immunological phenotypes. While some public TCRs were present in many individuals, most TCR sequences turned up only very rarely across donors. HLA typing was unavailable for some donors at each locus, so association tests used only the typed subset. Sequencing depth was assumed to be roughly uniform across donors in the presence/absence analyses, though that assumption may not hold. In a later analysis, most CMV-associated TCR beta chains were found to appear HLA-restricted, with HLA associations seemingly driven largely by CMV exposure. Because counts were too low, about 18 rarely observed V segments, including chromosome 9 orphons, were excluded from the earlier analysis of some 590 of the donors. A later analysis found that TCR association rates varied across HLA loci, with DRB1 alleles showing the most associated TCRs and HLA-C alleles the fewest. In the study, approximately 150 TCR beta chains were listed as associated with cytomegalovirus. In an earlier analysis of 587 of the donors, most TCR beta V segments were observed in productive rearrangements about 90% or about 30% of the time, broadly matching IMGT annotations. Some IMGT-functional V segments, including TRBV6-2 and TRBV6-3, could not be told apart with the 87-base-pair reads, so those segments were excluded.

This clone was found a few times. The antigen it recognizes is unknown. No base quality information exists; no much larger clone differs at one position. The cohort comprised hundreds of healthy bone marrow donors. Cohort members were all nominally healthy when sampled, although unrecorded immune exposures were likely present. The donor was CMV seropositive and was included in the group of 250 to 300 seropositive cohort members. A peripheral blood sample was provided by each donor, and peripheral blood mononuclear cells were used for TCR beta sequencing. Genomic DNA was extracted from the blood cell samples with the Qiagen DNeasy Blood Extraction Kit. The V end loses 2 bases and the J end loses 5 bases, and a stretch of 13 bases separates them. Via the germline V gene, CDR1 is SGHRS and CDR2 YFSETQ. There are 15 amino acids in the CDR3, from cysteine to phenylalanine inclusive. Only CDR3 DNA remains: 45 bases, in frame from the first base.

Libraries were prepared through the immunoSEQ multiplex PCR assay. The multiplex PCR relied on a mix of 60 forward primers for TCR Vbeta segments and 13 reverse primers for TCR Jbeta segments. The CDR3 region of rearranged TCR beta genes was amplified from genomic DNA with a multiplex PCR assay. On the Illumina HiSeq System, the amplified TCR beta libraries were sequenced as 87-base-pair reads. The source study handled its data this way. In a later analysis, tens of millions of unique TCR beta chains were counted across the roughly 610 repertoires, and roughly 9.9 million of these chains were shared by at least two donors. A nearest-neighbor algorithm error-corrected the raw reads and collapsed the reads into unique sequences, merging closely related sequences to remove PCR and sequencing errors. To assign V, D and J gene segments, CDR3 sequences were aligned to IMGT reference sequences. For a sequence to be retained, a match of at least six nucleotides to both a V gene segment and a J gene segment was required. A rearrangement was called productive if the CDR3 had no stop codons and remained in frame with V and J, and every other rearrangement was called non-productive. Following IMGT convention, CDR3 was defined as the stretch from the second conserved V-encoded cysteine to the conserved J-encoded phenylalanine. The earlier analysis of 587 of the donors excluded sequences that lacked an unambiguous match to a single V gene segment. An earlier analysis of about 600 of the donors called V segments functional above 56.7% productive rearrangements and segregating when the between-donor standard deviation exceeded 5%. A statistical classification framework was built for diagnosing cytomegalovirus status from the catalog of TCR beta chain sequences. V and J gene assignment, in a later analysis, came from comparing TCR nucleotide sequences with IMGT/GENE-DB human TR gene sequences. In a later analysis, CDR3 sequences and most-parsimonious VDJ recombination scenarios were assigned using the TCRdist pipeline. A later analysis defined each TCR beta chain by its CDR3 amino acid sequence plus V-gene family, and excluded reads lacking a unique V-gene family. To address suspected cross-contamination and a sequencing artifact, a later analysis removed 550 to 750 highly shared, low-generation-probability nucleotide sequences. In a later analysis, a clonal expansion index was calculated for each public chain from normalized within-repertoire ranks of inferred template counts. In a later analysis, generation probabilities were computed with a VDJ recombination model fitted to out-of-frame rearrangements, and the resulting probabilities were checked against IGoR. In a later analysis, TCR-TCR, TCR-HLA and TCR-CMV co-occurrence was scored with hypergeometric tests, and a repertoire-size bias correction was applied to TCR pairs. In a later analysis, false discovery rates were estimated by permuting HLA or CMV assignments 20 times. A later analysis grouped co-occurring TCRs with DBSCAN, adding TCRdist sequence similarity when clustering within HLA-allele-positive subsets. Repertoires with fewer than 30,000 or more than 120,000 public chains were left out of co-occurrence clustering, as were five repertoires with anomalous nucleotide sharing. Entries here come from immuneACCESS through TCRdb and include only in-frame sequences with V and J called. Some clones fail to appear in such tables; in the studies checked, an unresolved V gene covers under half of the shortfall, and the cause of the remainder is unknown. D and trimming were read from the DNA, whereas the V and J calls and clone size are those reported in that table. The sample table lists roughly 190,000 clones, around 75% of them with a count of one. Approximately 6% of the sample goes to the ten largest clones.

Sequencing input: PBMCs. Recombination joined TRBV5-1 with TRBJ2-2; TRBD2 is a possible D gene, resting on 5 matching bases. This TCR was recovered from a man aged 35 to 55 in good health and CMV-seropositive. In nucleotide form, the sequence is TGCGCCAGCAGCTTCCTAGAGGGTATTACCGGGGAGCTGTTTTTT. It translates to CASSFLEGITGELFF.